These 28 T cell receptor beta chains share one sample of origin, sequenced in a study of PD-1 blockade in classical Hodgkin lymphoma. Each and every patient relapsed after autologous stem cell transplantation, and patients got differing brentuximab vedotin exposure. Libraries were prepared by immunoSEQ multiplex PCR; TCRdb keeps only in-frame clonotypes and omits some of them. Of roughly 97,000 clones in the sample, over 70% were seen once. The sample here was peripheral blood mononuclear cells (PBMCs), taken at baseline. The receptors were gathered from a human donor with classical Hodgkin lymphoma.

The chain joins TRBV12-5 to TRBJ2-1, with TRBD2 identical over 14 bases. After removal of 10 bases from V and 6 bases from J, the junction contained 5 bases not matched to a gene. The CDR3 runs to 14 residues. Per the germline V gene, CDR1 is LGHNT and CDR2 is FRNRAP. For the CDR3, the DNA is TGTGCTAACGGGACTAGCGGGAGCCTCAATGAGCAGTTCTTC. This encodes CANGTSGSLNEQFF.

V and J are TRBV5-6 and TRBJ2-1; 8 bases line up with TRBD2. CDR1 is SGHDT, CDR2 YYEEEE, per germline. The CDR3 is made up of 17 amino acids. Trimming cost V 4 bases and J 9 bases; bases outside gene matches: 18. CDR3 region: CASSPRVASGYRSEQFF. In DNA form, the CDR3 reads TGTGCCAGCAGCCCTCGTGTGGCTAGCGGGTATCGTAGTGAGCAGTTCTTC. Full variable domain (missing parts from reference TRBV5-6 and TRBJ2-1): DAGVTQSPTHLIKTRGQQVTLRCSPKSGHDTVSWYQQALGQGPQFIFQYYEEEERQRGNFPDRFSGHQFPNYSSELNVNALLLGDSALYLCASSPRVASGYRSEQFFGPGTRLTVL.

The J gene is TRBJ2-3, the V gene TRBV19, with 9 bases fitting TRBD2. There are 15 residues in the CDR3. V shed 7 bases and J 3 bases; nucleotides not matched to a gene: 8. CDR1 is LNHDA, CDR2 SQIVND, per germline (reference sequence). The CDR3 reads CASTPGLAGTDTQYF. CDR3 DNA sequence: TGTGCCAGTACACCGGGACTAGCAGGGACAGATACGCAGTATTTT.

J is TRBJ2-1 and V is TRBV5-1; perhaps TRBD2 as D (6 bases). Trimming shortened V by 4 bases and J by 9 bases, and 11 bases separated the two germline ends. This CDR3 spans 12 amino acids. Germline values: CDR1 SGHRS, CDR2 YFSETQ. The CDR3 DNA follows: TGCGCCAGCAGCCAGGAGGGCCCTGAGCAGTTCTTC. Translated, it gives CASSQEGPEQFF.

DNA of the CDR3: TGTGCCAGCAGCTTATCAGGAAGCGGGGGGGAGCAGTACTTC. This encodes CASSLSGSGGEQYF. This chain joins TRBV7-3 and TRBJ2-7, with 9 bases identical to TRBD2. V was pared by 2 bases and J by 7 bases, with 6 bases of the junction left unmatched. Germline values: CDR1 SGHTA, CDR2 FQGTGA. The length of the CDR3 is 14 residues.

The chain links TRBV6-1 to TRBJ1-6; TRBD1 aligns across 9 bases. V lost 7 bases, J lost 10 bases, and 8 bases stayed unmatched. The CDR3 extends over 14 amino acids. Germline CDR1 and CDR2: MNHNS and SASEGT. The CDR3 nucleotides read TGTGCCAGCACCCTGGACAGGGGAGGCTCACCCCTCCACTTT. Translated, it gives CASTLDRGGSPLHF.

The chain employs TRBV2 and TRBJ2-2, with D uncertain. The V end was cut by 11 bases, the J end by 0 bases, with 10 bases between. CDR1 is SNHLY and CDR2 is FYNNEI in the germline V gene. The CDR3 totals 13 residues. The CDR3 nucleotides are TGTGCCTCGAGTACCGCGAACACCGGGGAGCTGTTTTTT. This encodes CASSTANTGELFF.

This clone was seen just once. V is TRBV15 and J is TRBJ2-3; D remains unclear. V dropped 1 base and J dropped 10 bases, with 15 bases sitting between them. The CDR3 runs 14 residues. CDR1 is LNHNV and CDR2 is YYDKDF in the germline V gene (reference sequence). The CDR3 is CATSRANGRDSQYF. Here the CDR3 DNA reads TGTGCCACCAGCAGAGCGAACGGCCGAGACTCGCAGTATTTT.

This clone was observed a single time. V gene TRBV19 combines with J gene TRBJ1-1; no reliable D call. V was trimmed by 3 bases and J by 7 bases, leaving 12 bases between them. The CDR3 covers 13 residues. CDR1 is LNHDA, CDR2 SQIVND, per germline (reference sequence). CDR3 sequence reads: CASSILPDGEAFF. The CDR3, as DNA: TGTGCCAGTAGTATTCTCCCCGACGGTGAAGCTTTCTTT.

This chain joins TRBV18 and TRBJ2-7; 12 bases match TRBD1. Trimming took 1 base from V and 11 from J; bases not matched to a gene: 3. The V gene's germline CDR1 is KGHSH and CDR2 LQKENI. The CDR3 is 13 residues long. The CDR3 nucleotides read TGTGCCAGCTCACCACAGGGACAGGGGGCTGAGTACTTC. Encoded protein: CASSPQGQGAEYF. Complete variable domain (other parts from reference TRBV18 and TRBJ2-7): NAGVMQNPRHLVRRRGQEARLRCSPMKGHSHVYWYRQLPEEGLKFMVYLQKENIIDESGMPKERFSAEFPKEGPSILRIQQVVRGDSAAYFCASSPQGQGAEYFGPGTRLTVT.

CDR3 region: CASSPAAGEMVYEQYF. The CDR3 region has the DNA TGTGCCAGCAGTCCAGCAGCGGGAGAGATGGTCTACGAGCAGTACTTC. The chain joins TRBV27 to TRBJ2-7, with 8 bases identical to TRBD2. J was trimmed by 3 bases and V by 5 bases; bases with no gene match: 12. Germline V gene lookup returns CDR1 MNHEY and CDR2 SMNVEV (reference sequence). The CDR3 loop spans 16 amino acids.

CDR3 coding DNA: TGTGCCAGCTCCGGAGGTTACAATCAGCCCCAGCATTTT. Its translation is CASSGGYNQPQHF. The V gene is TRBV27, the J gene TRBJ1-5, with D unresolved. The germline V and J ends were trimmed by 8 bases and 3 bases, with 11 bases remaining between them. This CDR3 spans 13 amino acids. Germline lookup yields CDR1 MNHEY and CDR2 SMNVEV (reference sequence).

The chain uses TRBV5-1 and TRBJ2-1; 9 nucleotides agree with TRBD2. V lost 7 bases to trimming and J lost 2 bases; unmatched junction nucleotides: 7. This CDR3 has 15 residues. CDR1 and CDR2 from the germline V gene are SGHRS and YFSETQ. The CDR3 DNA reads TGCGCCAGCGGGGGCAGCGGGAGGCCCTACAATGAGCAGTTCTTC. Translation gives CASGGSGRPYNEQFF.

The CDR3 bases are TGTGCCAGCAGCTTCTACGGGACCGGGGGGGAGCTGTTTTTT. Translated, it gives CASSFYGTGGELFF. The chain carries TRBV7-2 and TRBJ2-2, with D perhaps matching TRBD1 or TRBD2 (5 bases each). The CDR3 sequence is 14 residues long. From germline, CDR1 is SGHTA and CDR2 FQGNSA. The V and J ends lost 3 bases and 8 bases respectively, with 13 bases between them.

The chain employs TRBV19 and TRBJ1-4, with D possibly TRBD1 on 6 matching bases. The CDR3 consists of 16 residues. Germline CDR1 LNHDA, CDR2 SQIVND (reference sequence). Between the trimmed V and J ends, which lost 4 bases and 4 bases, there was a span of 16 bases. CDR3 in amino acids: CASSTLMTGLNEKLFF. The CDR3 DNA reads as TGTGCCAGTAGTACCCTGATGACAGGCCTTAATGAAAAACTGTTTTTT.

The CDR3 nucleotides read TGTGCCAGCTCCCCGACCCAAAGCAATCAGCCCCAGCATTTT. It translates to CASSPTQSNQPQHF. V gene TRBV18 combines with J gene TRBJ1-5; D is undetermined. The CDR3 has 14 residues. CDR1 is KGHSH, CDR2 LQKENI, per germline. V was clipped by 6 bases and J by 1 base, with 10 bases between them.

V and J are TRBV5-1 and TRBJ2-5; D is unclear. Gene TRBJ2-7 matches the end of the DNA better, so the J call may be wrong. This CDR3 is 15 amino acids long. Germline loops: CDR1 SGHRS, CDR2 YFSETQ. CDR3 nucleotide sequence: TGCGCCAGCAGCCAAGACCCGGGTCTCTCCTACGAGCAGTACTTC. This codes for CASSQDPGLSYEQYF.

The J gene is TRBJ2-7, the V gene TRBV27; 9 nucleotides match TRBD2. CDR1 is MNHEY and CDR2 is SMNVEV in the germline V gene (reference sequence). The length of the CDR3 is 15 residues. Unmatched junction bases numbered 3, after V lost 1 base and J lost 2 bases. CDR3 in amino acids: CASSLYLAGTYEQYF. The CDR3 DNA reads TGTGCCAGCAGTTTATATCTAGCGGGAACCTACGAGCAGTACTTC.

This clone was seen once. The genes are TRBV10-3 and TRBJ1-1, with a tentative D call TRBD1 (5 bases). Deletions cut 8 bases from V and 0 bases from J, with 10 bases between. Germline loops: CDR1 ENHRY, CDR2 SYGVKD. This CDR3 spans 13 amino acids. The CDR3 spells CAIGKGLNTEAFF. Written as DNA, the CDR3 is TGTGCCATCGGTAAGGGACTGAACACTGAAGCTTTCTTT.

The genes are TRBV5-1 and TRBJ2-1; tentative D call: TRBD2 (6 bases). The CDR3 length is 15 residues. The germline CDR1 and CDR2 sequences are SGHRS and YFSETQ. V dropped 0 bases and J dropped 1 base, with 8 bases sitting between them. The CDR3 loop is CASSLAGESYNEQFF. The CDR3 nucleotides read TGCGCCAGCAGCTTGGCGGGGGAATCCTACAATGAGCAGTTCTTC. Complete variable domain (other parts from reference TRBV5-1 and TRBJ2-1): KAGVTQTPRYLIKTRGQQVTLSCSPISGHRSVSWYQQTPGQGLQFLFEYFSETQRNKGNFPGRFSGRQFSNSRSEMNVSTLELGDSALYLCASSLAGESYNEQFFGPGTRLTVL.

A word on this clone: The junction and the germline gene differ at one end; a read error may be behind it. The chain is built from TRBV7-7 and TRBJ2-6, with D perhaps matching TRBD2 (5 bases). The CDR3 sequence is 18 residues long. Germline V CDR1 and CDR2: SSHAT, FNYEAQ (reference sequence). CDR3 amino acids: CASSRTGNATKSGQRPDF. As DNA, the CDR3 is TGTGCCAGCAGCAGGACTGGTAATGCCACAAAGTCGGGCCAACGTCCTGACTTC.

This chain joins TRBV30 and TRBJ1-5; the D gene is possibly TRBD1 (5 bases). The germline V and J ends were trimmed by 3 bases and 1 base, with 19 bases remaining between them. Germline CDR1 reads GTSNPN; CDR2 reads SVGIG (reference sequence). The CDR3 sequence is 17 residues long. CDR3 DNA sequence: TGTGCCTGGAGCCGGGGGGGGTATTCAGGGAGCAATCAGCCCCAGCATTTT. This sequence encodes CAWSRGGYSGSNQPQHF.

This clone was seen a single time. The chain couples TRBV19 to TRBJ2-2; D is tentatively TRBD1 or TRBD2 (6 bases each). The germline gives CDR1 LNHDA, CDR2 SQIVND (reference sequence). The V end was cut by 7 bases, the J end by 4 bases, with 19 bases between. CDR3 length: 16 amino acids. The CDR3 DNA reads as TGTGCCAGTATGGGGGGAATGGGACATGGCACCGGGGAGCTGTTTTTT. This translates into CASMGGMGHGTGELFF. The variable domain in full, with the rest retrieved from reference TRBV19 and TRBJ2-2, is DGGITQSPKYLFRKEGQNVTLSCEQNLNHDAMYWYRQDPGQGLRLIYYSQIVNDFQKGDIAEGYSVSREKKESFPLTVTSAQKNPTAFYLCASMGGMGHGTGELFFGEGSRLTVL.

The sample holds a few counts of this clone. This sequence joins TRBV9 and TRBJ2-1; tentative D call: TRBD1 (6 bases). The length of the CDR3 is 13 residues. The ends were cut back, 3 bases at V and 7 bases at J, with 11 bases in the middle. Germline CDR1 and CDR2: SGDLS and YYNGEE. CDR3 bases: TGTGCCAGCAGCGCTGCTGACAGGAATGAGCAGTTCTTC. Translation: CASSAADRNEQFF.

In its sample, this clone was seen once. The CDR3 DNA reads as TGTGCCAGCAGCTTTGTAGGCAGAGGAAACACCATATATTTT. Translating it yields CASSFVGRGNTIYF. The rearrangement links TRBV5-6 to TRBJ1-3; D call uncertain. The V and J ends lost 2 bases and 4 bases respectively, with 10 bases between them. Germline loops: CDR1 SGHDT, CDR2 YYEEEE. The CDR3 has 14 residues.

The chain carries TRBV11-3 and TRBJ2-1; D is ambiguous. CDR1 is SGHNT, CDR2 YENEEA, per germline. V was cut by 2 bases and J by 6 bases, with 8 bases left in between. The CDR3 length is 13 residues. CDR3 region: CASSLNQVNEQFF. CDR3 nucleotide sequence: TGTGCCAGCAGCTTAAATCAGGTCAATGAGCAGTTCTTC.

The gene calls are TRBV29-1 and TRBJ2-7; 10 bases line up with TRBD1. Germline V gives CDR1 SQVTM, CDR2 ANQGSEA. The CDR3 is made up of 13 amino acids. Trimming cost V 2 bases and J 4 bases; bases outside gene matches: 2. CDR3 sequence (DNA): TGCAGCGTTGAAAGGGACAGGGGTTACGAGCAGTACTTC. It is translated as CSVERDRGYEQYF.

The chain recombines TRBV6-1 with TRBJ2-2, with D perhaps matching TRBD1 or TRBD2 (5 bases each). Trimming pared 7 bases from V and 4 bases from J, leaving 13 bases between. The germline V gene has CDR1 MNHNS and CDR2 SASEGT. This CDR3 contains 14 residues. CDR3 region: CASTRDPPTGELFF. The CDR3, as DNA: TGTGCCAGCACCCGGGACCCCCCCACCGGGGAGCTGTTTTTT.